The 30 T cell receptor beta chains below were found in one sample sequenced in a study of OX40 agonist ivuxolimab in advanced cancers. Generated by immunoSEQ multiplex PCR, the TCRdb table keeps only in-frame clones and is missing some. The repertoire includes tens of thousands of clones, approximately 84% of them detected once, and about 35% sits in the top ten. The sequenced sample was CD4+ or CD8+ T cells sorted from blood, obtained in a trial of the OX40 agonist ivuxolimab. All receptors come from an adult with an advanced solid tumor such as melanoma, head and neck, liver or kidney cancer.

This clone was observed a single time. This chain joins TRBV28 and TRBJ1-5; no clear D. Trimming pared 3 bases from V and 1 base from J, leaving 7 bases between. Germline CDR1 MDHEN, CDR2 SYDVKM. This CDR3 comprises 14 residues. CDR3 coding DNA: TGTGCCAGCAGTTTGGAGGGCAGCAATCAGCCCCAGCATTTT. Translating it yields CASSLEGSNQPQHF. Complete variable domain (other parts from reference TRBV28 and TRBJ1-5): DVKVTQSSRYLVKRTGEKVFLECVQDMDHENMFWYRQDPGLGLRLIYFSYDVKMKEKGDIPEGYSVSREKKERFSLILESASTNQTSMYLCASSLEGSNQPQHFGDGTRLSIL.

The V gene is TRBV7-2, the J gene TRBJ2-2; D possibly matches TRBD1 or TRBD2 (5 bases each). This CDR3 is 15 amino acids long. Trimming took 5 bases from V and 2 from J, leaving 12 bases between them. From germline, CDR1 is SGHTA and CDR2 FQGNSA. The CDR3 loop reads CASSRYRTNTGELFF. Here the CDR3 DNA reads TGTGCCAGCAGCCGCTACAGGACTAACACCGGGGAGCTGTTTTTT.

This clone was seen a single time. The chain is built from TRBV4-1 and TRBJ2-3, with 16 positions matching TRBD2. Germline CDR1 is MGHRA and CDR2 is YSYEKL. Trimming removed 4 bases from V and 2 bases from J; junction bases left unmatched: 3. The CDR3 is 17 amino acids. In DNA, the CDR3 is TGCGCCAGCAGCCCGGGACTAGCGGGAGGGAACACAGATACGCAGTATTTT. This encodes CASSPGLAGGNTDTQYF.

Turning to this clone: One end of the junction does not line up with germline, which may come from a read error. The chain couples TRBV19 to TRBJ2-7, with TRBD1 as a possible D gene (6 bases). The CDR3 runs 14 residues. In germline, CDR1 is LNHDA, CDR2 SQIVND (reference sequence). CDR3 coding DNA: TGTACCAGTAGTATTGGGACATCCCTACAGGAGCAGTACTTC. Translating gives CTSSIGTSLQEQYF.

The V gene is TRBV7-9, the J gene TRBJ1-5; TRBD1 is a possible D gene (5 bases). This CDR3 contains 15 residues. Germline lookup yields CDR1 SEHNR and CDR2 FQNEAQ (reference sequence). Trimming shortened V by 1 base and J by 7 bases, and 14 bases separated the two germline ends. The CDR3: CASSLVGLGPQPQHF. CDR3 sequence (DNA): TGTGCCAGCAGCTTAGTGGGACTCGGACCACAGCCCCAGCATTTT.

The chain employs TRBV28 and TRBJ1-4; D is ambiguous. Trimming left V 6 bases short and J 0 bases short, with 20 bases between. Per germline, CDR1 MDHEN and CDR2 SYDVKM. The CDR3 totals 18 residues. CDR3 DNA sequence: TGTGCCAGCAGCTACGCCACCGCTACAGATGCAACTAATGAAAAACTGTTTTTT. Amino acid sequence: CASSYATATDATNEKLFF.

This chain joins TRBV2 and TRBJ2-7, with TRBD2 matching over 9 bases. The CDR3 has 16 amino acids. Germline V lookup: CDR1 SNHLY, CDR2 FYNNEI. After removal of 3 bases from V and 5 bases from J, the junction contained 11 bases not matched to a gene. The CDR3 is CASSEGSGGPKDEQYF. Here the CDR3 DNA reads TGTGCCAGCAGTGAGGGAAGCGGGGGGCCCAAAGACGAGCAGTACTTC.

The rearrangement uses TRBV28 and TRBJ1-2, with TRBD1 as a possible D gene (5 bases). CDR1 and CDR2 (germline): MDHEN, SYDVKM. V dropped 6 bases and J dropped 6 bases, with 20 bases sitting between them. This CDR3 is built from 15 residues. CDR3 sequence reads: CASSLSSWGVDGYTF. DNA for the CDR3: TGTGCCAGCAGCTTGTCCTCCTGGGGCGTGGATGGCTACACCTTC.

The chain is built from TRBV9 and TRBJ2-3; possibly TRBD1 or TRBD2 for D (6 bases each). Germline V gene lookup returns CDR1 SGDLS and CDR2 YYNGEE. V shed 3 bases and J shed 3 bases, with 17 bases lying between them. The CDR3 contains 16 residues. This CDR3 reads CASSAEGGAGTDTQYF. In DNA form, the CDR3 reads TGTGCCAGCAGCGCCGAGGGGGGAGCAGGAACAGATACGCAGTATTTT.

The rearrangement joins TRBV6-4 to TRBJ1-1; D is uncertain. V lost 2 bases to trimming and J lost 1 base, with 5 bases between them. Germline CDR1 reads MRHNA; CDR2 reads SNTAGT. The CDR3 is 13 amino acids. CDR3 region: CASSDMPNTEAFF. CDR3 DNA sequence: TGTGCCAGCAGTGACATGCCGAACACTGAAGCTTTCTTT.

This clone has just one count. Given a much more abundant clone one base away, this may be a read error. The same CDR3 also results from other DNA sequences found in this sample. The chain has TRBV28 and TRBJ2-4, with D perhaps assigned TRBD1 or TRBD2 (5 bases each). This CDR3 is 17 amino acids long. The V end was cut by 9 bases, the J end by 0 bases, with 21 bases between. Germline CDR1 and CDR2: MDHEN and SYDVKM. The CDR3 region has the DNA TGTGCCAGTAGTGTCCTCGGGACGACCCTAGCCAAAAACATTCAGTACTTC. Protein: CASSVLGTTLAKNIQYF.

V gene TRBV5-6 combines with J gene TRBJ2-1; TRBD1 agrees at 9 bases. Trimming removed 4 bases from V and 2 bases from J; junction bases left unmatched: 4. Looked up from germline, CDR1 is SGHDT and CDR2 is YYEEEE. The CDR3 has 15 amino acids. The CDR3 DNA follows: TGTGCCAGCAGCCTCGGACAGGGGACCTACAATGAGCAGTTCTTC. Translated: CASSLGQGTYNEQFF.

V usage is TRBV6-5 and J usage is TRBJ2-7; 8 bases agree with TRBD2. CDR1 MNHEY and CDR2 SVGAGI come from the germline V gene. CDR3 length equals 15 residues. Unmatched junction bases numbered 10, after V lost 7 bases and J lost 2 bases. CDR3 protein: CASNPIAGSPYEQYF. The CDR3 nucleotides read TGTGCCAGCAACCCCATAGCGGGATCTCCCTACGAGCAGTACTTC.

For the CDR3, the DNA is TGTGCCAGCAGTTACGGGGGGCCCTACACTGAAGCTTTCTTT. It translates to CASSYGGPYTEAFF. The chain links TRBV6-5 to TRBJ1-1; tentatively, D is TRBD1 (6 bases). Germline loops: CDR1 MNHEY, CDR2 SVGAGI. This CDR3 region has 14 residues. Trimming pared 2 bases from V and 3 bases from J, leaving 10 bases between.

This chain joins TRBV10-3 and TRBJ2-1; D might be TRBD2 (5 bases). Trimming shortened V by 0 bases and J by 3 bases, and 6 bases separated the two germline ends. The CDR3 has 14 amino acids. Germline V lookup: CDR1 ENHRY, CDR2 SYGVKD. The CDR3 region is CAISESRDYNEQFF. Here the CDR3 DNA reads TGTGCCATCAGTGAGTCGAGGGACTACAATGAGCAGTTCTTC.

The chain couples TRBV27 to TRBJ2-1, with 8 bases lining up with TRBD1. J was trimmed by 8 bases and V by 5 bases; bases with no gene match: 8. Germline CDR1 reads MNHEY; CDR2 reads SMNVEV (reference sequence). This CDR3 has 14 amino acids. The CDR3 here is CASSPSDRVDEQFF. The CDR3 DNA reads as TGTGCCAGCAGTCCCTCGGACAGGGTCGATGAGCAGTTCTTC.

The CDR3 is CASSLAQNDRQYF. CDR3 DNA sequence: TGTGCCAGCAGCTTAGCGCAAAATGATCGCCAGTACTTC. The chain carries TRBV7-9 and TRBJ2-7, with D unclear. Deletions cut 0 bases from V and 10 bases from J, with 13 bases between. The CDR3 is 13 amino acids. CDR1 is SEHNR, CDR2 FQNEAQ, per germline (reference sequence).

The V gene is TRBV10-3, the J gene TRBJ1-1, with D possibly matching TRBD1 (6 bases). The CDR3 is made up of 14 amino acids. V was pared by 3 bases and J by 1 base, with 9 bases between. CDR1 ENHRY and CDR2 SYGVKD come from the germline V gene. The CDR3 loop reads CAISDDRKNTEAFF. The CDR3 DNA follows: TGTGCCATCAGTGACGACAGGAAGAACACTGAAGCTTTCTTT.

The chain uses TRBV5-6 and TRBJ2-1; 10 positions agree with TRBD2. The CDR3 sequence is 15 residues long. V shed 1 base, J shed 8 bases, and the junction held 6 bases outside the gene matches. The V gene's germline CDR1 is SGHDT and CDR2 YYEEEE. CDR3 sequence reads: CASSLLAGGLYEQFF. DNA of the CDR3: TGTGCCAGCAGCTTGTTAGCGGGAGGTCTCTATGAGCAGTTCTTC. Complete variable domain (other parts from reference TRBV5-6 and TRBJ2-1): DAGVTQSPTHLIKTRGQQVTLRCSPKSGHDTVSWYQQALGQGPQFIFQYYEEEERQRGNFPDRFSGHQFPNYSSELNVNALLLGDSALYLCASSLLAGGLYEQFFGPGTRLTVL.

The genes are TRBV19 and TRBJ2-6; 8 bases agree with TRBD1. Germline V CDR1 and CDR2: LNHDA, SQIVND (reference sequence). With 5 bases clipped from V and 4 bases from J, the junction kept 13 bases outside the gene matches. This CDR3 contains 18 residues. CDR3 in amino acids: CASSLWTGIMGGANVLTF. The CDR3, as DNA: TGTGCCAGTAGTTTATGGACAGGGATTATGGGGGGGGCCAACGTCCTGACTTTC.

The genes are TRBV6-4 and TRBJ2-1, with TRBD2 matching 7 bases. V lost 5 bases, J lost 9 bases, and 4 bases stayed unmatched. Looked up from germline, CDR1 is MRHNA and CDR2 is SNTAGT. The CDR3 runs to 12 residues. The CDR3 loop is CASSTSVGEQFF. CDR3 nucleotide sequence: TGTGCCAGCAGTACTAGCGTAGGTGAGCAGTTCTTC.

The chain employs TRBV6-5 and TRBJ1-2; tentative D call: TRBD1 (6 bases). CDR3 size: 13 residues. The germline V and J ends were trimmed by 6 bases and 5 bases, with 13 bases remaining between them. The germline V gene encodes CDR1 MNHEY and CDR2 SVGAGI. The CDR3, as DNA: TGTGCCAGCAGCTCCGGGACAATTTATGGCTACACCTTC. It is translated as CASSSGTIYGYTF.

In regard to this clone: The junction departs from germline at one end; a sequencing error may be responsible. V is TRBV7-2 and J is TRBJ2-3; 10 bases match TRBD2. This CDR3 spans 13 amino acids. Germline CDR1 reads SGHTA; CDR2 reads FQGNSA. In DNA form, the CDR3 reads TGTGCCAGCAGCCTAGCGGGAGCAGATACGCAGTATTTT. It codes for CASSLAGADTQYF.

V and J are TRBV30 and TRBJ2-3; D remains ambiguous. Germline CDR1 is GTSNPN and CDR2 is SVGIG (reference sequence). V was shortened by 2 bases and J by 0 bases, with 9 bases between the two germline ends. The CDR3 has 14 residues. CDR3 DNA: TGTGCCTGGAGTCTCATTGACAGCACAGATACGCAGTATTTT. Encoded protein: CAWSLIDSTDTQYF.

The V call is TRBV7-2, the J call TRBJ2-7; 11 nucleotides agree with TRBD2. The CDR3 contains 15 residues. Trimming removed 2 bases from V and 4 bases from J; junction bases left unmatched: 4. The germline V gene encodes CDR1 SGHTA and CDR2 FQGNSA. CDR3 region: CASSLMASGGYEQYF. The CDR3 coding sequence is TGTGCCAGCAGCTTAATGGCTAGCGGGGGGTACGAGCAGTACTTC.

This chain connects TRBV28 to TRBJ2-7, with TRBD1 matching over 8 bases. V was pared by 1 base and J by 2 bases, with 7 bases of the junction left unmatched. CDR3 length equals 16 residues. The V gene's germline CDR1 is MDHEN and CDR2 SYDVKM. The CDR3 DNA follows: TGTGCCAGCAGTTTATCGGGGACAGGAGCAGCCTACGAGCAGTACTTC. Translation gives CASSLSGTGAAYEQYF.

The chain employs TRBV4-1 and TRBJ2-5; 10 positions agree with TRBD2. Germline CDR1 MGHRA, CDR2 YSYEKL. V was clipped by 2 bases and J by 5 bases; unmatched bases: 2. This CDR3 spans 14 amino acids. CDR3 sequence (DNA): TGCGCCAGCAGCCAACTAGCGGGAGAGGAGACCCAGTACTTC. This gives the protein CASSQLAGEETQYF.

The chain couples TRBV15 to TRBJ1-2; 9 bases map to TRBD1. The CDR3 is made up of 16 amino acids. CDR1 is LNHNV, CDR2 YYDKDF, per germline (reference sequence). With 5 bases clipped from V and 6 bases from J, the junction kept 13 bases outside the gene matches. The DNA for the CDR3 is TGTGCCACCAGCCGCGAGGACAGGGGTTTAGCTGATGGCTACACCTTC. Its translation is CATSREDRGLADGYTF.

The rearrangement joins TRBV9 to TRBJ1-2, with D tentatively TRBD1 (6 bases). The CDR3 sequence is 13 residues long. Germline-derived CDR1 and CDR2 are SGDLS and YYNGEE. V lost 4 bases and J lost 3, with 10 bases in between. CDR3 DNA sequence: TGTGCCAGCAGCTCCCGACAGGACTATGGCTACACCTTC. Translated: CASSSRQDYGYTF.

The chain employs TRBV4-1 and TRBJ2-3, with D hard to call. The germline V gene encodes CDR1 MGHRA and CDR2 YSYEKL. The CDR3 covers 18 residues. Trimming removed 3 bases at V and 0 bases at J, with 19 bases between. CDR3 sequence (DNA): TGCGCCAGCAGCCATCCTGACCTGACGGATCCGAGCACAGATACGCAGTATTTT. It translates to CASSHPDLTDPSTDTQYF.